This T cell receptor beta chain was identified in a study of shared clonotypes between healthy human individuals. Replicate sorted-subset PCRs were loaded with 150 to 250 ng DNA, 31,000 or so T cell genomes. The data were produced by immunoSEQ multiplex PCR, yet TCRdb's version contains in-frame clones alone and is incomplete. In the table there are 2 million or so clones, 85% to 95% of which are singletons. Donors had no recently reported acute infections or vaccinations and were HIV-negative. Study outcomes and limitations: Some naive CD4 clonotypes, roughly 5%, turned up in common across a few donors. Rarefaction showed that sequencing of sorted subsets was incomplete (despite large depth).

The V gene's germline CDR1 is MDHEN and CDR2 SYDVKM. V shed 2 bases, J shed 3 bases, and the junction held 1 base outside the gene matches. This CDR3 has 14 residues. Regarding this clone: No antigen is known for it.

Sequences were obtained from naive CD4+ T cells sorted from blood. Subset meaning: CD45RA+ positively selected. The gene calls are TRBV28 and TRBJ1-2; 9 bases fit TRBD1. The sequence derives from a man younger than 30 in good health. The CDR3 sequence: CASSLDRGDYGYTF. CDR3 coding DNA: TGTGCCAGCAGTTTAGACAGGGGGGACTATGGCTACACCTTC.